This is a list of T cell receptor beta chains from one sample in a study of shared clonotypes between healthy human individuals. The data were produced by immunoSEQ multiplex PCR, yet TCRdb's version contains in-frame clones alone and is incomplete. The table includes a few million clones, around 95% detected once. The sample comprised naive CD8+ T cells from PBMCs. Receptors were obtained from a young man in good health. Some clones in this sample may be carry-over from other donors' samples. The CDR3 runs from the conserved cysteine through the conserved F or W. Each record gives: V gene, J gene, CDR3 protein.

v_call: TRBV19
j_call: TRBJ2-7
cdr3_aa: CATTGGNYEQYF

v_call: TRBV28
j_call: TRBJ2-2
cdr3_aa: CAVGERPYTGELFF

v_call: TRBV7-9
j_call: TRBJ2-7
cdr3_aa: CASSSGGVGQYF

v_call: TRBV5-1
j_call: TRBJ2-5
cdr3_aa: CASSLATSGREETQYF

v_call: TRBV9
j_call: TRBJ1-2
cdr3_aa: CASSAGQGAVGYTF

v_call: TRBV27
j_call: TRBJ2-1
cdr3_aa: CASSFETGGHNEQFF

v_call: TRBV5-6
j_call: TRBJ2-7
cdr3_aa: CASSHDGYYEQYF

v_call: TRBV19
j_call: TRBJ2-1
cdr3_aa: CATRSGEGYNEQFF

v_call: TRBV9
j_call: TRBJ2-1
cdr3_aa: CASRDGSGNEQFF

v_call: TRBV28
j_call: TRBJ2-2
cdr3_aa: CASSLLGKNTGELFF

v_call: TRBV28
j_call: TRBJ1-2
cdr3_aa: CASSFSRSPNYGYTF

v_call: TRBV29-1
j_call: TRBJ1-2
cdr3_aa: CSVGNSYGYTF

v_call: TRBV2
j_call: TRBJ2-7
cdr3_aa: CASSLGTGREQYF

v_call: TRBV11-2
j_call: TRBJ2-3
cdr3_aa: CASSPPGTSGSPDTQYF

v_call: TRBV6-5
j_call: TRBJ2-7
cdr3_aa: CASSYFASGPYEQYF

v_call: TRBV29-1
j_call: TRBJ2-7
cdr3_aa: CSVGGTDNFYEQYF

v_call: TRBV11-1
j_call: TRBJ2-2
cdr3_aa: CASSFGRTGELFF

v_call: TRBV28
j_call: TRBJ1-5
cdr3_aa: CASTLVGDQPQHF

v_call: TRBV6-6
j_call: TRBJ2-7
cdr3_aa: CASSYSVGGGYEQYF

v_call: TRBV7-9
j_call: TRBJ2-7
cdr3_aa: CASSLTSVDYEQYF

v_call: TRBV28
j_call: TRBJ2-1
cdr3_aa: CASSFKGDNEQFF

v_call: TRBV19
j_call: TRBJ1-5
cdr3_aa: CASSIFGSTNQPQHF

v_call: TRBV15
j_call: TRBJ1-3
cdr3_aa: CATRNGQSGNTIYF

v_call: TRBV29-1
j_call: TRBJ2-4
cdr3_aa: CSVLDTTKNIQYF

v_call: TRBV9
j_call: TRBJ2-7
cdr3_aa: CASSVDRQRPLWGEYF

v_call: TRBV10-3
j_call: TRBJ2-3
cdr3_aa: CAISVAGPTDTQYF

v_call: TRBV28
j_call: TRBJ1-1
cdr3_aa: CASSDPRAWNTEAFF

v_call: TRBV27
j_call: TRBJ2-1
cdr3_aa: CASSWPPGQGIIRQFF

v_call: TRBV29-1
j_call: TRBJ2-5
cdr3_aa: CSVEDRLETQYF

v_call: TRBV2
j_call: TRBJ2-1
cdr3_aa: CASSGGGVNEQFF

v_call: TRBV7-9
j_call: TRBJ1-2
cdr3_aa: CASSLDPWEGYTF

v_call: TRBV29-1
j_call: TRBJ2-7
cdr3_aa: CSVGLWDRDYEQYF

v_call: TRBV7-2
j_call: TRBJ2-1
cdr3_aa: CAIPGPLSYNEQFF

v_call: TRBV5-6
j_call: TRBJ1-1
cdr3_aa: CASSTGGNTEAFF

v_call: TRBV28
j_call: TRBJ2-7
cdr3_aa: CASSLSTSLNYEQYF

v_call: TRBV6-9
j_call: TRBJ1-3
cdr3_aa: CASSYRGQSGNTIYF

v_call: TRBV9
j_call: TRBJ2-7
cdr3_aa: CASSVGGAPYEQYF

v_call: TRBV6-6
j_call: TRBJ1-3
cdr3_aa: CASTHTGGIGNTIYF

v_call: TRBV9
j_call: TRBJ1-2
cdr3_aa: CASSSSTGSYGYTF

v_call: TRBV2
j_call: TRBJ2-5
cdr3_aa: CASRAVPQETQYF

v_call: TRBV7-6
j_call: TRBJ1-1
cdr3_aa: CASSPGAGRGTEAFF